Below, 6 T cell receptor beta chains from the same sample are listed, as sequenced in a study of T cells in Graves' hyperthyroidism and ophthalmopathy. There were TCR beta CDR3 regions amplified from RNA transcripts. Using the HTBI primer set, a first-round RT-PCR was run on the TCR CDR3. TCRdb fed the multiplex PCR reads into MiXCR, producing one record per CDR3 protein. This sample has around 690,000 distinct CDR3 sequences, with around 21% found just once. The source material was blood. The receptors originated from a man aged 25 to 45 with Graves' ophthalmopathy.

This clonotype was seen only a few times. DNA for the CDR3: TGCAGCGTTGAAGATCGTTTGGAATCGGCCGGGGGTAACTATGGCTACACCTTC. Translating gives CSVEDRLESAGGNYGYTF. The V and J genes are TRBV29-1 and TRBJ1-2; D perhaps matches TRBD1 (5 bases). V was trimmed by 0 bases and J by 1 base, leaving 21 bases between them. The CDR3 contains 18 residues. Germline CDR1 SQVTM, CDR2 ANQGSEA.

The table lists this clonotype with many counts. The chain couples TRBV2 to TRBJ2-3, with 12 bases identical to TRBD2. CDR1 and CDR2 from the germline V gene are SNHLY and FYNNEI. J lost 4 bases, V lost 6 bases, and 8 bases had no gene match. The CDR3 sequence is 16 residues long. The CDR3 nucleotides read TGTGCCAGCAGGGACCTAGCGGGAGGGCCCTCAGATACGCAGTATTTT. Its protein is CASRDLAGGPSDTQYF.

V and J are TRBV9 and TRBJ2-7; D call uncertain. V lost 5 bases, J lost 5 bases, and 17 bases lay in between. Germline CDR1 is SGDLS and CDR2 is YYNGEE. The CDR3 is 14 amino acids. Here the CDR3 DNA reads TGTGCCAGCAGTCGCCAGGTTGCTTTTGACGAGCAGTACTTC. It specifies CASSRQVAFDEQYF.

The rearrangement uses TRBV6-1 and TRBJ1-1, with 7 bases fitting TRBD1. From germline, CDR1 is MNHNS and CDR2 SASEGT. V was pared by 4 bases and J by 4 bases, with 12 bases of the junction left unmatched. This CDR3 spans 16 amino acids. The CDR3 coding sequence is TGTGCCAGCAGTGCGCTCGACAGGGTCGGGACCACTGAAGCTTTCTTT. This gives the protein CASSALDRVGTTEAFF.

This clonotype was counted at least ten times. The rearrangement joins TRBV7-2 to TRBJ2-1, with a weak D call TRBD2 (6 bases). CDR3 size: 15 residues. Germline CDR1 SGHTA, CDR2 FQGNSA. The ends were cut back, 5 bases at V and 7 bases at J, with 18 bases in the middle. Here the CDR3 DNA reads TGTGCCAGCAGCGCATGGACTACCGGTCAAAATGAGCAGTTCTTC. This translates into CASSAWTTGQNEQFF.

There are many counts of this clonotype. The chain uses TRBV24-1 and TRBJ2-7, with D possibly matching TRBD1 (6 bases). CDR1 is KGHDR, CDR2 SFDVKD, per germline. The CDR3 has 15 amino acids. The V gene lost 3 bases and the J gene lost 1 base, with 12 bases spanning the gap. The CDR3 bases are TGTGCCACCAGTGATCCCCGGACAGCGTCCTACGAGCAGTACTTC. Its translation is CATSDPRTASYEQYF.